The clone carrying this TCR beta chain was picked up many times. This sample was included in a study of shared clonotypes between healthy human individuals. Trimming at V came to 2 bases and at J to 3 bases, leaving 5 bases not matched to a gene. CDR3 length: 15 amino acids. Per germline, CDR1 WNHNN and CDR2 SYGVQD (reference sequence). Assay runs were performed at deep level. Sequencing was performed with immunoSEQ multiplex PCR; in TCRdb, only in-frame clones are kept and a portion is missing. Altogether hundreds of thousands of clones are present, about 80% being singletons, with the ten largest covering approximately 12%.

This sequence originates from a woman aged 40 to 49 in good health. Some clones in this sample may be carry-over from other donors' samples. Sequencing was carried out using PBMCs. The chain has TRBV10-1 and TRBJ2-7, with TRBD2 matching over 9 bases. The CDR3 DNA reads as TGCGCCAGCAGTGAGATTCGCGGGGGGGTCTACGAGCAGTACTTC. It is translated as CASSEIRGGVYEQYF.